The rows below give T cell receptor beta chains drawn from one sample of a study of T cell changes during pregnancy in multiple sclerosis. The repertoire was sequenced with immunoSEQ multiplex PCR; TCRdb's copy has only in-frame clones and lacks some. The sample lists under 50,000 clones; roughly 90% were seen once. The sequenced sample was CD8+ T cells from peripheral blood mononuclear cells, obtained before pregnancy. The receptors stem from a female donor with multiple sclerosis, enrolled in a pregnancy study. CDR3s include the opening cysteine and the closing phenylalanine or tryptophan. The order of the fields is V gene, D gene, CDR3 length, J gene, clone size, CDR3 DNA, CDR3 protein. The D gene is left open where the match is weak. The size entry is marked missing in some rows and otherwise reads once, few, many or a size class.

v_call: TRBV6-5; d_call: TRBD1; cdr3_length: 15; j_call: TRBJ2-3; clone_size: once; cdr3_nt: TGTGCCAGCAGTTTGTCCGGGACAGGGACAGATACGCAGTATTTT; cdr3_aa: CASSLSGTGTDTQYF
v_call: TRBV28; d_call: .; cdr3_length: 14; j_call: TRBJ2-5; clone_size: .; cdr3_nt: TGTGCCAGCACTTCCCAGTTGGCCCAAGAGACCCAGTACTTC; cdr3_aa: CASTSQLAQETQYF
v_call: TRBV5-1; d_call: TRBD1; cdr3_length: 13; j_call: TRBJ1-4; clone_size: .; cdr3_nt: TGCGCCAGCAGCTCTCGGACAGGGGAAAAACTGTTTTTT; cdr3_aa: CASSSRTGEKLFF
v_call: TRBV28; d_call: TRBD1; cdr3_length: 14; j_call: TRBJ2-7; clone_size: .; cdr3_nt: TGTGCCAGCGGACTGACAGGGGGCTGGGACGAGCAGTACTTC; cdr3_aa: CASGLTGGWDEQYF
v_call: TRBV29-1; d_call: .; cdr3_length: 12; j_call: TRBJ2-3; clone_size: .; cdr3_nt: TGCAGCGTTGGCAGGGATTTGGGGACGCAGTATTTT; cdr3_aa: CSVGRDLGTQYF
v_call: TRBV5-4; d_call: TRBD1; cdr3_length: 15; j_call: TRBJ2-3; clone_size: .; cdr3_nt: TGTGCCAGCAGCTTCAGACAGGGTGACACAGATACGCAGTATTTT; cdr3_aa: CASSFRQGDTDTQYF
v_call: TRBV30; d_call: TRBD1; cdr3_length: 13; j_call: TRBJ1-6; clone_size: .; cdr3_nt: TGTGCCCGCTGGACAGGAACCAATTCACCCCTCCACTTT; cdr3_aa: CARWTGTNSPLHF
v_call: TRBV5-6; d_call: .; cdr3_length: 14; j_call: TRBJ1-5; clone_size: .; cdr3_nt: TGTGCCAGCAGCTTGGCAGGGAGCAATCAGCCCCAGCATTTT; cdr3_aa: CASSLAGSNQPQHF
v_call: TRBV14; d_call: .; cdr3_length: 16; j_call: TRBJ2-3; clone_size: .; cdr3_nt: TGTGCCAGCAGCCAACCTCGGGTAGGGGGCACAGATACGCAGTATTTT; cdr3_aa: CASSQPRVGGTDTQYF
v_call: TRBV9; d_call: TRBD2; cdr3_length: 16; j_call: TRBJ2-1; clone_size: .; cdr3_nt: TGTGCCAGCAGCGTAGGGGCTAGCGGCCTTCGGGGGGAGCAGTTCTTC; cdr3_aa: CASSVGASGLRGEQFF
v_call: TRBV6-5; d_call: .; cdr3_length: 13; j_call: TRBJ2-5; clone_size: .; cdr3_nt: TGTGCCAGCAGTTACTTCAGGCAAGAGACCCAGTACTTC; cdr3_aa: CASSYFRQETQYF
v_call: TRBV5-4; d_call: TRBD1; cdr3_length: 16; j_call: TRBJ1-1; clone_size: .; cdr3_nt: TGTGCCAGCAGCTTATTAGAAGGGGGCGTAGGGACTGAAGCTTTCTTT; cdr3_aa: CASSLLEGGVGTEAFF
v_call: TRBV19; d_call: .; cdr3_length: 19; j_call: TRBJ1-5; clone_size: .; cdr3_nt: TGTGCCAGTAGTATAAGGACCACCAGTCCTCGGGGTAGCAATCAGCCCCAGCATTTT; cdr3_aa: CASSIRTTSPRGSNQPQHF
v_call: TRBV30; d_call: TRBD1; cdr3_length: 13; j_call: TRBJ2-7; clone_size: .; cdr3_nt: TGTGCCTGGAGTGTACAGGGGGCGCGCGAGCAGTACTTC; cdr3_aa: CAWSVQGAREQYF
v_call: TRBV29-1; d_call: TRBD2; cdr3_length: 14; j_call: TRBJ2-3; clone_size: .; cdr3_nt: TGCAGCGTGGAAACTAGCGGGTTCACAGATACGCAGTATTTT; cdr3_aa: CSVETSGFTDTQYF
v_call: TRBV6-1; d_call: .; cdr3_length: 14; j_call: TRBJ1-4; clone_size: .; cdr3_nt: TGTGCCAGTCAAGGAGGGGACGGTAATGAAAAACTGTTTTTT; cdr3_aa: CASQGGDGNEKLFF
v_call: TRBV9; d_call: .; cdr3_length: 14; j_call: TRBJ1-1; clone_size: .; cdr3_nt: TGTGCCAGCATTGAGTCCGGGGAGGATCTTGAAGCTTTCTTT; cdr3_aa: CASIESGEDLEAFF
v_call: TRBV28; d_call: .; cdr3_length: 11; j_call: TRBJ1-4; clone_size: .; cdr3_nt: TGTGCCAGTTCCCGGGGGGAAAAACTGTTTTTT; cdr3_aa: CASSRGEKLFF
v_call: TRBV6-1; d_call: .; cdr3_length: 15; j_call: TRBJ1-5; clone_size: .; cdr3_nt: TGTGCCAGCAGTGAAGCAGTACAGGCGAATCAGCCCCAGCATTTT; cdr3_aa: CASSEAVQANQPQHF
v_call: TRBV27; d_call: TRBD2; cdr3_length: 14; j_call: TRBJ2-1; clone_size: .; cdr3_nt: TGTGCCAGCAGTTCCGGGACTAGTCTCTTTGGATCACTCTTC; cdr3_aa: CASSSGTSLFGSLF
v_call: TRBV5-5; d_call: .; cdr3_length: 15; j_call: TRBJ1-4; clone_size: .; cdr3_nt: TGTGCCAGCAGCTTGGCTACACAGCCGCATGAAAAACTGTTTTTT; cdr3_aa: CASSLATQPHEKLFF
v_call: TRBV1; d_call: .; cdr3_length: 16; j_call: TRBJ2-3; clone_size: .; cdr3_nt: TGCACCAGCAGCCCAATTGGTAGCGGGAGTGCAGATACGCAGTATTTT; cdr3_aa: CTSSPIGSGSADTQYF
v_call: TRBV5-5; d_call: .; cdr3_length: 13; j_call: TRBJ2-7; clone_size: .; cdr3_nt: TGTGCCAGCAGCGGCGGGGACAGCTACGAGCAGTACTTC; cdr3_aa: CASSGGDSYEQYF
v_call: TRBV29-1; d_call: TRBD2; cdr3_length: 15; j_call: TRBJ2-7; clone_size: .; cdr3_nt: TGCAGCGTTCTGCTAGCGGGAGGTATCGTGTACGAGCAGTACTTC; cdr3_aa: CSVLLAGGIVYEQYF
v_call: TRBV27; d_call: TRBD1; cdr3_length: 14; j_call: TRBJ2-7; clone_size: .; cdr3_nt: TGTGCCAGCCAACGACAGGGCTTCTCCTACGAGCAGTACTTC; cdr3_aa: CASQRQGFSYEQYF
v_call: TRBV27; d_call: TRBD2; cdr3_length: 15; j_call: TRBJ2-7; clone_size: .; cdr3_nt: TGTGCCAGCAGTACAACAGCGGGGACCGGCTACGAGCAGTACTTC; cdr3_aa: CASSTTAGTGYEQYF
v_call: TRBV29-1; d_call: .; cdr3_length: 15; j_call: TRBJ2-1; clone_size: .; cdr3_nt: TGCAGCGTTGAAGGGGGGAGGATCAACTACAATGAGCAGTTCTTC; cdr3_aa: CSVEGGRINYNEQFF
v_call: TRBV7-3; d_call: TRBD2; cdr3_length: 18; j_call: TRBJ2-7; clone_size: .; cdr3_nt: TGTGCCAGCAACCAACTAGCGGGGGGGACGAAGCCCCCCTACGAGCAGTACTTC; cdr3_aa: CASNQLAGGTKPPYEQYF
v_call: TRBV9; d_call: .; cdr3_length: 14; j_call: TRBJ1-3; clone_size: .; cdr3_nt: TGTGCCAGCAGCGTAGCAGGCTCTGGAAACACCATATATTTT; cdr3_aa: CASSVAGSGNTIYF
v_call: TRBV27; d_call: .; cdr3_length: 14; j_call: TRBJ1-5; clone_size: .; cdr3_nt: TGTGCCAGCAGTCCTCCAGGTAACGGTCAGCCCCAGCATTTT; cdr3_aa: CASSPPGNGQPQHF
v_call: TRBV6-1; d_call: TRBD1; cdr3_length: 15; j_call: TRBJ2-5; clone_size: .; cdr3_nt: TGTGCCAGCAGTGAAGGGACAGGGGCCCCGGCGAGCCAGTACTTC; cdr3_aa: CASSEGTGAPASQYF
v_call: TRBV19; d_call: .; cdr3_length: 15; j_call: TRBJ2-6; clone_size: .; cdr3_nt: TGTGCCAGCTCGCCTCCCGGCTCTGGGGCCAACGTCCTGACTTTC; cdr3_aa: CASSPPGSGANVLTF
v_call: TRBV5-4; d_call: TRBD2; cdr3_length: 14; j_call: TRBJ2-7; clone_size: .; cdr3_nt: TGTGCCAGCAGCTTGAGCGGGGGACCCTACGAGCAGTACTTC; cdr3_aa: CASSLSGGPYEQYF
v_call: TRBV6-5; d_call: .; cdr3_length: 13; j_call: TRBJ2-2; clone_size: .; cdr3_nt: TGTGCCAGCACTTACACATTCACCGGGGAGCTGTTTTTT; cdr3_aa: CASTYTFTGELFF
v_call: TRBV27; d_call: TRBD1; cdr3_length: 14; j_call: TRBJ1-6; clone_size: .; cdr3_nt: TGTGCCAGCAGTTTTAACAGGGGTAATTCACCCCTCCACTTT; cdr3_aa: CASSFNRGNSPLHF
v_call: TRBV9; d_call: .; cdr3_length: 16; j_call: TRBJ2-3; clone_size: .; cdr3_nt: TGTGCCAGCAGCGTAGCGGGGGGCCGGGACACCTATACGCAGTATTTT; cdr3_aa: CASSVAGGRDTYTQYF
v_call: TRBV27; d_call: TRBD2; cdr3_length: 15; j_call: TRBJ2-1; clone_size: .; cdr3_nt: TGTGCCAGCAGTGCAACTAGCGGGACTGGCAATGAGCAGTTCTTC; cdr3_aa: CASSATSGTGNEQFF
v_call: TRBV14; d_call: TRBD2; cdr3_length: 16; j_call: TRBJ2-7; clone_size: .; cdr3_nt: TGTGCCAGCAGCCAAGATTCGGGGAGGGGATACTACGAGCAGTACTTC; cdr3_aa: CASSQDSGRGYYEQYF
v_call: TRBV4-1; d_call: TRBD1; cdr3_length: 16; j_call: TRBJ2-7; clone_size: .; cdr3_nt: TGCGCCAGCAGCCAAGATCGGGGACAGGGCTCCTACGAGCAGTACTTC; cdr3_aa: CASSQDRGQGSYEQYF
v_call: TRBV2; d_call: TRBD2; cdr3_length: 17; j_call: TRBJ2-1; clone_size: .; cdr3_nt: TGTGCCAGCAGTGATCGCGGACTAGCGGGAGGAAGTAATGAGCAGTTCTTC; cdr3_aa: CASSDRGLAGGSNEQFF
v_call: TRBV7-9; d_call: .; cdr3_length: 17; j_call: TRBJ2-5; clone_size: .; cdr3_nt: TGTGCCAGCAGCTTAAGGGGCCATGGCAGGTCCGAAGAGACCCAGTACTTC; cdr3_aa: CASSLRGHGRSEETQYF
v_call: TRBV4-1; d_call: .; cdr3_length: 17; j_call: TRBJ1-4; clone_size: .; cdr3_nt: TGCGCCAGCAGCCAAGACGGCAGATCCAGGGCTAATGAAAAACTGTTTTTT; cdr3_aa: CASSQDGRSRANEKLFF
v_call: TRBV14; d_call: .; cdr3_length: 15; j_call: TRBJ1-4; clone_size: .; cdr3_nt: TGTGCCAGCAGCCAAGCGAGGGCAGGGGCTGAAAAACTGTTTTTT; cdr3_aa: CASSQARAGAEKLFF
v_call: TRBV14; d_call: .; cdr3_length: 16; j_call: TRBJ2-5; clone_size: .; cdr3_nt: TGTGCCAGCAGCCTAACAGCGGGCAGGTTCCAAGAGACCCAGTACTTC; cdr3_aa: CASSLTAGRFQETQYF
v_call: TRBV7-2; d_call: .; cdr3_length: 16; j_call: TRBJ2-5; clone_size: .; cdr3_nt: TGTGCCAGCAGCCGGGGGGGGACAGGGCCCCCGCAGACCCAGTACTTC; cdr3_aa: CASSRGGTGPPQTQYF
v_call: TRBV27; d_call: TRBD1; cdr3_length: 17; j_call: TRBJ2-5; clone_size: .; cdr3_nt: TGTGCCAGCAGTTCCGGGACAGGCCTTGAGTGGGGAGAGACCCAGTACTTC; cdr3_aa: CASSSGTGLEWGETQYF
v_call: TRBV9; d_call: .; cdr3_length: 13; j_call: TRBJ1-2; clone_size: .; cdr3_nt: TGTGCCAGCAGCGGGGGGGATCTCCATGGCTACACCTTC; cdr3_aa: CASSGGDLHGYTF
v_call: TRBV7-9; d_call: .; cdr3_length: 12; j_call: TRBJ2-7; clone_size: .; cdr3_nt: TGTGCCAGCAGCCCGAGGCAGGGCGAGCAGTACTTC; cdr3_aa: CASSPRQGEQYF
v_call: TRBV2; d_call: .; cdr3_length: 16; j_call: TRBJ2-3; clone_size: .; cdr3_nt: TGTGCCAGCAGTGCATTGGAGGGTGGATTCACAGATACGCAGTATTTT; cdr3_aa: CASSALEGGFTDTQYF
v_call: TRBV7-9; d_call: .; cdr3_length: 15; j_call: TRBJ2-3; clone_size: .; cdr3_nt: TGTGCCAGCAGCTTAGACTGGACTAGCACAGATACGCAGTATTTT; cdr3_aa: CASSLDWTSTDTQYF
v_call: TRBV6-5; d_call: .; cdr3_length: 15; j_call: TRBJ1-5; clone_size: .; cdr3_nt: TGTGCCAGCAGTTACCGACAGGATAGCAATCAGCCCCAGCATTTT; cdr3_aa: CASSYRQDSNQPQHF
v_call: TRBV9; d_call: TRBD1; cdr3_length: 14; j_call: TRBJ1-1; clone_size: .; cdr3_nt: TGTGCCAGCAGCGTAGGGACAGGGGGGGGAAGAGCTTTCTTT; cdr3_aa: CASSVGTGGGRAFF
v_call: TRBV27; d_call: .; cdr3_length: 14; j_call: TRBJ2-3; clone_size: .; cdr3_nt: TGTGCCAGCAGCTCCAGGACAGTCCAGGGTACGCAGTATTTT; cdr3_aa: CASSSRTVQGTQYF
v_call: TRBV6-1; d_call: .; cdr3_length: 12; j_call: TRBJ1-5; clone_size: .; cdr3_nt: TGTGCCAGCAGCCAGGGTAAGCAGCCCCAGCATTTT; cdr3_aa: CASSQGKQPQHF
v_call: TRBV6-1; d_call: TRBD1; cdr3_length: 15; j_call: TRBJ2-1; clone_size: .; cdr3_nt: TGTGCCAGCAGTCACGGGACAGGGTTCTACAATGAGCAGTTCTTC; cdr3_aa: CASSHGTGFYNEQFF
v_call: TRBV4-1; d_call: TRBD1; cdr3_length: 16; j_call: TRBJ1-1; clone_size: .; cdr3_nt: TGCGCCAGCAGTTATAGACAGGGGGCGCGGAACACTGAAGCTTTCTTT; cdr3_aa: CASSYRQGARNTEAFF
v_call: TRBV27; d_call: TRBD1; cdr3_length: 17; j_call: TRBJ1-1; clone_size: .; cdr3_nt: TGTGCCAGCAAATCCCCGGGACAGGGAAGATTGAACACTGAAGCTTTCTTT; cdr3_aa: CASKSPGQGRLNTEAFF